This T cell receptor (beta chain) was recorded in a study of identical twins. A universal primer site came from template switching; cDNA carried unique molecular identifiers. TCRdb reprocessed the 5' RACE reads with MiXCR, giving one entry per CDR3 protein. The sample lists 690,000 or so distinct CDR3 sequences; about 9.4% were seen once. This clonotype was observed a handful of times. Antigen unknown. CDR1 is LNHDA and CDR2 is SQIVND in the germline V gene (reference sequence). V was pared by 5 bases and J by 4 bases, with 14 bases between. This CDR3 is built from 14 residues. Findings and limits, study-wide: Some out-of-frame alpha sequences were shared by twins, and these showed excess low generation probability. Cord blood beta clonotypes that were abundant carried fewer insertions, and memory repertoires showed no such trend. Excess sharing by twins proved weaker in beta out-of-frame sequences.

This sample also appeared in a second study, on yellow fever vaccine responses in identical twins.

The chain uses TRBV19 and TRBJ1-2; possibly TRBD1 for D (6 bases). The source material was PBMCs. This TCR was recovered from a woman under 30 in good health. CDR3 nucleotide sequence: TGTGCCAGTAGTCCCTGGGACATATCCTATGGCTACACCTTC. This encodes CASSPWDISYGYTF. The entire variable domain, with the rest obtained from reference TRBV19 and TRBJ1-2, is as follows: DGGITQSPKYLFRKEGQNVTLSCEQNLNHDAMYWYRQDPGQGLRLIYYSQIVNDFQKGDIAEGYSVSREKKESFPLTVTSAQKNPTAFYLCASSPWDISYGYTFGSGTRLTVV.